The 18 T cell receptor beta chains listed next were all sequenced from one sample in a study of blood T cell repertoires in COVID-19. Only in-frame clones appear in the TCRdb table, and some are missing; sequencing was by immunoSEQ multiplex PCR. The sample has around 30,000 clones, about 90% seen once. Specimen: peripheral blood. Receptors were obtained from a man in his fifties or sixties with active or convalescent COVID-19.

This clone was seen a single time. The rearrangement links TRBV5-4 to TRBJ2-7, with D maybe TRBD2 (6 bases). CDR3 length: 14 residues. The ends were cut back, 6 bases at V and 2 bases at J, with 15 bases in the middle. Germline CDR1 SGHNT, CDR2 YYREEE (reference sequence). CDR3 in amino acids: CASKPGLGTYEQYF. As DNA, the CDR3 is TGTGCCAGCAAGCCGGGACTGGGCACCTACGAGCAGTACTTC.

This chain's CDR3 is CASTSVSTYEQYF. CDR3 sequence (DNA): TGTGCCAGCACTTCCGTAAGCACCTACGAGCAGTACTTC. The chain links TRBV5-6 to TRBJ2-7, with unresolved D. CDR3 length equals 13 residues. Germline V gene data show CDR1 as SGHDT and CDR2 as YYEEEE. Trimming took 6 bases from V and 2 from J, leaving 12 bases between them.

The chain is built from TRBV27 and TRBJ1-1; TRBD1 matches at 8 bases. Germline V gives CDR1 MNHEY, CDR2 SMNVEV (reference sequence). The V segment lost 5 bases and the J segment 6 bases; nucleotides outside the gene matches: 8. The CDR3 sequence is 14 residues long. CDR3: CASSPYRGSAEAFF. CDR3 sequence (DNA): TGTGCCAGCAGTCCCTACAGGGGGAGCGCTGAAGCTTTCTTT.

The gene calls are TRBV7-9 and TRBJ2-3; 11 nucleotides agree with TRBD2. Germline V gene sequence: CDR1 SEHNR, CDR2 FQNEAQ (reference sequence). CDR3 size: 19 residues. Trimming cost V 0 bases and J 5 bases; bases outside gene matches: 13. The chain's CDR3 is CASSLAQSVAGGPGDTQYF. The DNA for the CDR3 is TGTGCCAGCAGCTTAGCCCAGTCAGTAGCGGGAGGGCCGGGAGATACGCAGTATTTT.

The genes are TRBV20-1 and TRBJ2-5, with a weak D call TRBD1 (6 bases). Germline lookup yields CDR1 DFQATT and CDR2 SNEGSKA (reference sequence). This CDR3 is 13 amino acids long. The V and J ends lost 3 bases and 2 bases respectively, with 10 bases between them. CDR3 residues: CSASGQTQETQYF. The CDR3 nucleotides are TGCAGTGCTAGTGGACAGACGCAAGAGACCCAGTACTTC.

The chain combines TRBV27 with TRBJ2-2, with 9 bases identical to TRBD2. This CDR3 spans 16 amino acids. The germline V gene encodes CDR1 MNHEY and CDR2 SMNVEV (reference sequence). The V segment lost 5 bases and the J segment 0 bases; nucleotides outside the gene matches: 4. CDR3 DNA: TGTGCCAGCAGTAAGCGGGGGGCGGCGAACACCGGGGAGCTGTTTTTT. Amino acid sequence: CASSKRGAANTGELFF.

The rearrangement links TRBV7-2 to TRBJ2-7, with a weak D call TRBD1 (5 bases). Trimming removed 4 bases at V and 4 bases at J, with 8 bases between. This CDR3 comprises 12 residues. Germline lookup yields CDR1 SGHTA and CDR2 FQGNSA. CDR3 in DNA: TGTGCCAGCAGCTACCAGGGTTACGAGCAGTACTTC. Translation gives CASSYQGYEQYF.

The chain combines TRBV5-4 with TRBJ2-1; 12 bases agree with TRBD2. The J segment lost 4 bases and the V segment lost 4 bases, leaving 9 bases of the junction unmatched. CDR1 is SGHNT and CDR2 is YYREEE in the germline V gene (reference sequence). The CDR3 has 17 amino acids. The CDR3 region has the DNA TGTGCCAGCAGCCCCGGTACGACTAGCGGGAGTTACAATGAGCAGTTCTTC. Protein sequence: CASSPGTTSGSYNEQFF.

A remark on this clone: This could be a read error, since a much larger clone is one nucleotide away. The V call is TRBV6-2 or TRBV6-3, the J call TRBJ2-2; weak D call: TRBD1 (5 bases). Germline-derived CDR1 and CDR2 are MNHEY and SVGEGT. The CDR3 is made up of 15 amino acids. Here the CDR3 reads CASSYSTENAGELFF. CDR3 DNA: TGTGCCAGCAGTTACTCGACAGAGAACGCCGGGGAGCTGTTTTTT.

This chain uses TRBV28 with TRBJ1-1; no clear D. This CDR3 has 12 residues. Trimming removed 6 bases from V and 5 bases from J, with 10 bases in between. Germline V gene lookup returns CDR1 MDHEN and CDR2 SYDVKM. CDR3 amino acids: CASSTLWTEAFF. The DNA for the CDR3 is TGTGCCAGCAGCACTCTGTGGACTGAAGCTTTCTTT.

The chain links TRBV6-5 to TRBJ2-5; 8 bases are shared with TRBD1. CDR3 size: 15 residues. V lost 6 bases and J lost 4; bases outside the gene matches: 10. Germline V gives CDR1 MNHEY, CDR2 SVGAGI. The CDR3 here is CASSSDRAMRETQYF. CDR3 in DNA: TGTGCCAGCAGCTCGGACAGGGCGATGCGAGAGACCCAGTACTTC.

This CDR3 is CATSRDLAGNTIYF. CDR3 sequence (DNA): TGTGCCACCAGCAGAGATCTAGCTGGAAACACCATATATTTT. The chain joins TRBV15 to TRBJ1-3; D not resolved. The germline CDR1 and CDR2 sequences are LNHNV and YYDKDF (reference sequence). V lost 0 bases to trimming and J lost 2 bases, with 5 bases between them. This CDR3 contains 14 residues.

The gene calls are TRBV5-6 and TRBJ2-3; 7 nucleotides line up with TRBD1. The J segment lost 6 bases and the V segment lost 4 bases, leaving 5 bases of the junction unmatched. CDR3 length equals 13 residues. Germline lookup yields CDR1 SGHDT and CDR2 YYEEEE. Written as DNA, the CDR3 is TGTGCCAGCAGCCCGGGGACAGCCGATACGCAGTATTTT. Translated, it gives CASSPGTADTQYF.

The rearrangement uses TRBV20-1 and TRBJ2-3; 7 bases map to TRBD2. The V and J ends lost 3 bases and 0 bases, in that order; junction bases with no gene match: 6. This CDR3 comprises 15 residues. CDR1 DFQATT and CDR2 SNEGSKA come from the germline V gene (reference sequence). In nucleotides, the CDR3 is TGCAGTGCTAGTAGGTCTAGCGGTAGCACAGATACGCAGTATTTT. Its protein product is CSASRSSGSTDTQYF.

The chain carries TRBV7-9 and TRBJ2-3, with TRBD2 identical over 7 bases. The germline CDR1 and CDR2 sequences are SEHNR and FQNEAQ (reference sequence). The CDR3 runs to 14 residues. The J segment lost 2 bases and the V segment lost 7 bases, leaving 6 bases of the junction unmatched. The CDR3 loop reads CASIGLAATDTQYF. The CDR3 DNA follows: TGTGCCAGCATAGGGCTAGCGGCCACAGATACGCAGTATTTT.

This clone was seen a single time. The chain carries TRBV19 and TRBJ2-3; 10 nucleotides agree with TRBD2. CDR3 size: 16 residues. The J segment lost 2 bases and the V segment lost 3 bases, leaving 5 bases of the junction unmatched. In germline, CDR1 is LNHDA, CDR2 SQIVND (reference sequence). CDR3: CASSMGLARDTDTQYF. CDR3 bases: TGTGCCAGTAGTATGGGACTAGCGAGAGACACAGATACGCAGTATTTT.

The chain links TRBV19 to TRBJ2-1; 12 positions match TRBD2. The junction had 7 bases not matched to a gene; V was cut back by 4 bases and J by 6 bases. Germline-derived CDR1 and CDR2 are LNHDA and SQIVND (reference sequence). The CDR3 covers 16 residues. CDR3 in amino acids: CASSSGLAGRLNEQFF. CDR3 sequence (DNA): TGTGCCAGTAGTAGCGGACTAGCGGGACGGCTCAATGAGCAGTTCTTC.

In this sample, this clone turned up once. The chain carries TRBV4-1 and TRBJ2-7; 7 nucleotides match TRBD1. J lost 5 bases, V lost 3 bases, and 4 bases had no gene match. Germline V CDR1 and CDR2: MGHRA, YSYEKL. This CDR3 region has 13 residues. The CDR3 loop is CASSQTGIHEQYF. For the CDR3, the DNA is TGCGCCAGCAGCCAGACAGGGATCCACGAGCAGTACTTC.